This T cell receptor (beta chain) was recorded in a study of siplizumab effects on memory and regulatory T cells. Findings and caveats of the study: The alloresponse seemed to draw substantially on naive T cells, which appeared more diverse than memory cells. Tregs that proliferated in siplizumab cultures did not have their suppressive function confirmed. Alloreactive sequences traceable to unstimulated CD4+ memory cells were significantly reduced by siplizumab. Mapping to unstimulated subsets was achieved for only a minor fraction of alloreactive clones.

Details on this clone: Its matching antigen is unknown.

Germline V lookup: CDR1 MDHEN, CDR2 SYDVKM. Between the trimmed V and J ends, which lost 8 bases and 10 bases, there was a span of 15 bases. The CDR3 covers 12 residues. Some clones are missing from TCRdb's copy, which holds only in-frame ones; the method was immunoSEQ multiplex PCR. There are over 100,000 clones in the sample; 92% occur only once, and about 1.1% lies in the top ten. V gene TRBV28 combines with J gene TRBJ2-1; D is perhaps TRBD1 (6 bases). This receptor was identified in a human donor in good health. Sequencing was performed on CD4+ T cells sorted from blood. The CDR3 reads CASVTGYREQFF. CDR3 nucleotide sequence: TGTGCCAGCGTAACAGGGTATCGGGAGCAGTTCTTC. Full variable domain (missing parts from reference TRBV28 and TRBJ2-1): DVKVTQSSRYLVKRTGEKVFLECVQDMDHENMFWYRQDPGLGLRLIYFSYDVKMKEKGDIPEGYSVSREKKERFSLILESASTNQTSMYLCASVTGYREQFFGPGTRLTVL.